Following are 18 T cell receptor beta chains from one sample sequenced in a study of CD8 T cells in Susac syndrome. Random hexamers primed reverse transcription of about 0.5 to 1 ug RNA. A single record per CDR3 protein comes from TCRdb applying MiXCR to the immunoSEQ multiplex PCR reads. This sample has 230,000 or so distinct CDR3 sequences; 95% occur once, and the top ten carry around 0.099%. Specimen: CD4+ T cells from PBMCs. These receptors all stem from a human donor with multiple sclerosis.

J is TRBJ2-1 and V is TRBV20-1; D is undetermined. This CDR3 spans 13 amino acids. Germline CDR1 DFQATT, CDR2 SNEGSKA (reference sequence). Trimming removed 3 bases from V and 9 bases from J, with 15 bases in between. The CDR3 DNA is TGCAGTGCTAGGCCCTTATTGGATGGTGAGCAGTTCTTC. This encodes CSARPLLDGEQFF.

The gene calls are TRBV20-1 and TRBJ2-7; D is unclear. V gave up 3 bases and J gave up 4 bases, with 13 bases separating them. Germline-derived CDR1 and CDR2 are DFQATT and SNEGSKA (reference sequence). The CDR3 has 13 amino acids. The chain's CDR3 is CSARTRVTYEQYF. Written as DNA, the CDR3 is TGCAGTGCTAGGACCCGGGTGACGTACGAGCAGTACTTC.

The V gene is TRBV15, the J gene TRBJ2-5, with D possibly matching TRBD2 (6 bases). The CDR3 covers 13 residues. Germline loops: CDR1 LNHNV, CDR2 YYDKDF (reference sequence). V lost 2 bases and J lost 5, with 9 bases in between. CDR3 DNA sequence: TGTGCCACCAGCAGACCTAGCGAGGAGACCCAGTACTTC. This sequence encodes CATSRPSEETQYF.

The chain employs TRBV20-1 and TRBJ2-7; D perhaps matches TRBD1 (6 bases). CDR3 size: 13 residues. Trimming took off 5 bases at V and 6 bases at J, with 17 bases between the two ends. Germline assignment: CDR1 DFQATT and CDR2 SNEGSKA (reference sequence). The CDR3 here is CSAPAQGKGEQYF. Written as DNA, the CDR3 is TGCAGTGCTCCTGCACAGGGAAAAGGCGAGCAGTACTTC.

The chain carries TRBV30 and TRBJ2-7, with 10 positions matching TRBD2. This CDR3 spans 16 amino acids. The V gene end was trimmed by 1 base and the J gene end by 5 bases; junction bases not matched to a gene: 11. Per the germline V gene, CDR1 is GTSNPN and CDR2 is SVGIG (reference sequence). CDR3 amino acids: CAWSAEKRGGFNEQYF. The CDR3 nucleotides read TGTGCCTGGAGTGCCGAAAAGCGGGGGGGCTTCAACGAGCAGTACTTC.

The chain employs TRBV30 and TRBJ2-1; possible D gene TRBD2, 5 bases. The germline V gene encodes CDR1 GTSNPN and CDR2 SVGIG (reference sequence). This CDR3 is 14 amino acids long. V dropped 0 bases and J dropped 0 bases, with 6 bases sitting between them. CDR3 sequence reads: CAWSVGSSYNEQFF. For the CDR3, the DNA is TGTGCCTGGAGTGTAGGGAGCTCCTACAATGAGCAGTTCTTC.

CDR3 protein: CASCRTNTEAFF. The CDR3, as DNA: TGTGCCAGCTGTCGCACGAACACTGAAGCTTTCTTT. The chain employs TRBV12-3 or TRBV12-4 and TRBJ1-1, with no clear D. This CDR3 region has 12 residues. V gave up 8 bases and J gave up 1 base, with 8 bases separating them.

The rearrangement uses TRBV20-1 and TRBJ2-3, with D unclear. The V gene's germline CDR1 is DFQATT and CDR2 SNEGSKA (reference sequence). The CDR3 totals 15 residues. The V end lost 0 bases, the J end lost 3 bases, and 13 bases lay between the germline ends. The CDR3 region is CSARDPIRGTDTQYF. The CDR3 DNA is TGCAGTGCTAGAGATCCAATTAGAGGAACAGATACGCAGTATTTT.

The rearrangement joins TRBV5-1 to TRBJ2-7; D is unresolved. The germline gives CDR1 SGHRS, CDR2 YFSETQ. This CDR3 contains 14 residues. V dropped 1 base and J dropped 0 bases, with 8 bases sitting between them. In nucleotides, the CDR3 is TGCGCCAGCAGCTTGCGGGTCCACTCCTACGAGCAGTACTTC. This encodes CASSLRVHSYEQYF.

The chain has TRBV27 and TRBJ2-7; TRBD2 aligns across 7 bases. This CDR3 has 13 amino acids. The ends lost 7 bases at V and 7 bases at J; junction bases unmatched: 10. Germline V CDR1 and CDR2: MNHEY, SMNVEV (reference sequence). In DNA form, the CDR3 reads TGTGCCAGCAAAGGAGCGGGACTACGAGAGCAGTACTTC. Its translation: CASKGAGLREQYF.

The chain is built from TRBV24-1 and TRBJ1-2; 8 nucleotides match TRBD1. Germline V CDR1 and CDR2: KGHDR, SFDVKD. Losses at the gene ends were 4 bases for V and 3 bases for J; bases not matched to a gene: 6. This CDR3 has 15 residues. In DNA, the CDR3 is TGTGCCACCAGTGACTCTGGACAGGGCCACTATGGCTACACCTTC. Translating it yields CATSDSGQGHYGYTF.

Written as DNA, the CDR3 is TGTGCCAGCAGTGCCTACGACAGGGGAGAAGCCCAGTACTTC. Protein: CASSAYDRGEAQYF. This chain uses TRBV6-1 with TRBJ2-5; 8 bases map to TRBD1. The CDR3 has 14 residues. Germline values: CDR1 MNHNS, CDR2 SASEGT. J was trimmed by 9 bases and V by 4 bases; bases with no gene match: 10.

The V and J genes are TRBV5-1 and TRBJ2-1; no clear D. Germline V CDR1 and CDR2: SGHRS, YFSETQ. Deletions cut 4 bases from V and 0 bases from J, with 14 bases between. The CDR3 is 16 amino acids. DNA of the CDR3: TGCGCCAGCAGCCGCGATCCCGTCAGCTCCTACAATGAGCAGTTCTTC. Translated, it gives CASSRDPVSSYNEQFF.

This clonotype appeared a single time. CDR3 in DNA: TGTGCCAGCAGTTCCAGACAGGGTGACATTCAGTACTTC. Its translation is CASSSRQGDIQYF. This chain links TRBV28 with TRBJ2-4; 7 nucleotides agree with TRBD1. CDR1 and CDR2 (germline): MDHEN, SYDVKM. The CDR3 contains 13 residues. V was pared by 4 bases and J by 8 bases, with 5 bases of the junction left unmatched.

In DNA form, the CDR3 reads TGTGCCAGCAGTTCCCCGACAGGGGGGATCTCTGAAGCTTTCTTT. It specifies CASSSPTGGISEAFF. The gene calls are TRBV27 and TRBJ1-1, with TRBD1 matching 9 bases. Germline V lookup: CDR1 MNHEY, CDR2 SMNVEV (reference sequence). CDR3 length: 15 amino acids. Trimming at V came to 4 bases and at J to 6 bases, leaving 9 bases not matched to a gene.

The chain has TRBV3-1 and TRBJ2-7; the match to TRBD2 covers 7 bases. The CDR3 spans 14 residues. Unmatched junction bases numbered 6, after V lost 2 bases and J lost 5 bases. CDR1 and CDR2 from the germline V gene are LGHDT and YNNKEL (reference sequence). The chain's CDR3 is CASSQWAGVHEQYF. CDR3 coding DNA: TGTGCCAGCAGCCAATGGGCGGGAGTCCACGAGCAGTACTTC.

The chain is built from TRBV28 and TRBJ1-1, with D perhaps matching TRBD1 (5 bases). V shed 6 bases and J shed 7 bases, with 12 bases lying between them. This CDR3 has 12 amino acids. Per germline, CDR1 MDHEN and CDR2 SYDVKM. The CDR3, as DNA: TGTGCCAGCAGACGGTACGGGGGTGAAGCTTTCTTT. It encodes CASRRYGGEAFF.

V gene TRBV3-1 combines with J gene TRBJ2-7; D ambiguous. The germline V and J ends were trimmed by 0 bases and 6 bases, with 15 bases remaining between them. The CDR3 length is 15 residues. CDR1 LGHDT and CDR2 YNNKEL come from the germline V gene (reference sequence). The CDR3 coding sequence is TGTGCCAGCAGCCAAGATCTCCCTAGTTGGACCGAGCAGTACTTC. Translation gives CASSQDLPSWTEQYF.